These 8 T cell receptor beta chains were sequenced from one sample in a study of early stage breast cancer tumors. Only in-frame clones appear in the TCRdb table, and some are missing; sequencing was by immunoSEQ multiplex PCR. This sample has more than 1,500 clones, with about three quarters found just once. Sequenced material: normal breast tissue next to the tumor. The receptors come from a person in their forties with breast cancer.

The gene calls are TRBV7-7 and TRBJ2-3; 9 bases fit TRBD2. Per germline, CDR1 SSHAT and CDR2 FNYEAQ (reference sequence). The CDR3 is made up of 15 amino acids. With V trimmed by 3 bases and J by 3 bases, 4 bases remained unmatched. The DNA for the CDR3 is TGTGCCAGCAGCTTGGCGGGAGGGCCTACAGATACGCAGTATTTT. It is translated as CASSLAGGPTDTQYF.

This chain uses TRBV7-9 with TRBJ2-7, with 8 nucleotides matching TRBD1. V lost 5 bases and J lost 5; bases outside the gene matches: 2. Germline CDR1 SEHNR, CDR2 FQNEAQ (reference sequence). The CDR3 length is 12 residues. CDR3 sequence: CASSETGDEQYF. The DNA of the CDR3 is TGTGCCAGCAGCGAGACAGGGGACGAGCAGTACTTC.

In this sample, this clone turned up a few times. The gene calls are TRBV7-2 and TRBJ2-5; no definite D call. Trimming stripped 1 base from V and 0 bases from J, with 6 bases between. CDR3 length: 14 residues. The germline CDR1 and CDR2 sequences are SGHTA and FQGNSA. DNA for the CDR3: TGTGCCAGCAGCTTAGACTGGAACCAAGAGACCCAGTACTTC. Translation gives CASSLDWNQETQYF.

The V call is TRBV7-8, the J call TRBJ2-5; no firm D call. Germline CDR1 and CDR2: SGHVS and FQNEAQ. The CDR3 spans 13 residues. Trimming took off 2 bases at V and 2 bases at J, with 6 bases between the two ends. The DNA for the CDR3 is TGTGCCAGCAGCTTATACTTACAAGAGACCCAGTACTTC. It translates to CASSLYLQETQYF.

The chain recombines TRBV7-2 with TRBJ2-7, with 9 bases aligning to TRBD2. V lost 1 base and J lost 4; bases outside the gene matches: 5. Looked up from germline, CDR1 is SGHTA and CDR2 is FQGNSA. This CDR3 comprises 15 residues. Written as DNA, the CDR3 is TGTGCCAGCAGCTTAGTAGCGGGAGTTGGATACGAGCAGTACTTC. It encodes CASSLVAGVGYEQYF.

The gene calls are TRBV18 and TRBJ1-1; D perhaps matches TRBD1 (5 bases). Germline V gene sequence: CDR1 KGHSH, CDR2 LQKENI. CDR3 length equals 15 residues. Trimming stripped 4 bases from V and 8 bases from J, with 20 bases between. The CDR3 sequence: CASSREQELFTEAFF. The CDR3 bases are TGTGCCAGCTCACGGGAACAGGAGTTGTTTACCGAAGCTTTCTTT.

The rearrangement links TRBV19 to TRBJ2-1; D unclear. Per germline, CDR1 LNHDA and CDR2 SQIVND (reference sequence). The V gene lost 3 bases and the J gene lost 2 bases, with 11 bases spanning the gap. The CDR3 consists of 15 residues. The CDR3 here is CASSIFSGAYNEQFF. DNA of the CDR3: TGTGCCAGTAGTATCTTCTCCGGAGCCTACAATGAGCAGTTCTTC.

This chain joins TRBV4-3 and TRBJ2-2; no definite D call. The CDR3 has 15 residues. In germline, CDR1 is LGHNA, CDR2 YSLEER. With 0 bases removed from V and 1 base from J, the gap between germline ends came to 6 bases. The CDR3 region is CASSQDSMNTGELFF. The CDR3 DNA reads TGCGCCAGCAGCCAAGATTCCATGAACACCGGGGAGCTGTTTTTT.